This T cell receptor (beta chain) was retrieved from a study of T-cell memory formation after mild COVID-19. Study-level findings and limits: Clones which contracted sat mainly in CM and EM if CD4+, and in EMRA if CD8+.

Via MiXCR, TCRdb re-called the 5' RACE reads, giving one row per CDR3 protein. The repertoire holds roughly 510,000 distinct CDR3 sequences, approximately 15% seen once, with roughly 8% in the top ten. This clonotype was detected ten times or more. Its antigen is unidentified. Sequencing was done on a sample of PBMCs or a T cell subset sorted from them (not recorded which). The origin of this receptor is an adult woman who had mild COVID-19 (a few samples of this study predate the infection). Cell type and time point are not known.

The chain's CDR3 is CASSLAGTLNTEAFF. In DNA, the CDR3 is TGCGCCAGCAGCTTGGCCGGGACACTGAACACTGAAGCTTTCTTT. V gene TRBV5-1 combines with J gene TRBJ1-1, with D maybe TRBD1 (6 bases). Trimming pared 0 bases from V and 0 bases from J, leaving 9 bases between. CDR3 length: 15 residues. Per the germline V gene, CDR1 is SGHRS and CDR2 is YFSETQ.